Listed below are T cell receptor beta chains from one sample, sequenced in a study of blood T cell repertoires in COVID-19. The method was immunoSEQ multiplex PCR; TCRdb's version includes in-frame clones alone and lacks a portion of them. The sample yields some 260,000 clones, around 90% seen once. Sequences were obtained from PBMCs or T cells enriched from blood (not recorded which). The receptor set was obtained from a woman aged 25 to 39 with acute COVID-19. Both conserved end residues are trimmed from each CDR3. Size tells how often a clone was seen (once, few, many) or the class of an expanded clone, and some rows leave it out.

clone_size v_call cdr3_aa
once TRBV9 ASSVGRGQQY
NA TRBV5-6 ASSTIAGVPYNEQF
NA TRBV28 ASSLTVKNIQY
NA TRBV23-1 ASTTGLAAHISYNEQF
NA TRBV14 ASSHRGADGYT
NA TRBV9 ASSVGLSSTDTQY
once TRBV27 ASSSGHPSRGNTIY
NA TRBV7-8 ASSLRTGETEAF
NA TRBV19 ASRGDRSSYQPQH
NA TRBV5-1 ASSWGGLQETQY
NA TRBV5-1 ASSLDRLETQY
NA TRBV28 ASSLWDGQGSGNTIY
once TRBV29-1 SVGQGWRRNTEAF
NA TRBV9 ASSVNSGAEAF
NA TRBV29-1 SVETTEGQGASGYT
NA TRBV29-1 SGGMNTEAF
NA TRBV4-3 ASSQEVGQGYEQY